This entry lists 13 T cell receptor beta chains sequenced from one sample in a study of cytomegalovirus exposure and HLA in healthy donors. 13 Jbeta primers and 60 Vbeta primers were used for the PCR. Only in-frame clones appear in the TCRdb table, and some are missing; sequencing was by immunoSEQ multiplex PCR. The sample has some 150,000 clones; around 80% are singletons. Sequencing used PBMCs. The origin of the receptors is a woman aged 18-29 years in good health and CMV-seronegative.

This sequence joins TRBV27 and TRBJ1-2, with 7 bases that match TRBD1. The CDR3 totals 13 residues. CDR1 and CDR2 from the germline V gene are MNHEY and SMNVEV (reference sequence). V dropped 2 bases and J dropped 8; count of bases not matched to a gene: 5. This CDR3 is CASSLGGTDGYTF. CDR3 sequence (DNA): TGTGCCAGCAGTTTAGGAGGGACAGACGGCTACACCTTC.

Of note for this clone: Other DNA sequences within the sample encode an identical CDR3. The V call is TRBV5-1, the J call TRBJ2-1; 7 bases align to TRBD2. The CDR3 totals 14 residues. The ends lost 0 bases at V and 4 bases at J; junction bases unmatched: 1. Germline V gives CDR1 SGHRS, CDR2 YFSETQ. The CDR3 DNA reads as TGCGCCAGCAGCTTGGGACTAGCTTACAATGAGCAGTTCTTC. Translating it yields CASSLGLAYNEQFF.

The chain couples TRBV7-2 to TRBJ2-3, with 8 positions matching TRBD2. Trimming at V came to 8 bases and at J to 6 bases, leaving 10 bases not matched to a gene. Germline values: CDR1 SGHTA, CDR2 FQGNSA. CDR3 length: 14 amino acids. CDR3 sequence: CASFTAGGWDTQYF. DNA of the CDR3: TGTGCCAGCTTCACGGCGGGAGGTTGGGATACGCAGTATTTT.

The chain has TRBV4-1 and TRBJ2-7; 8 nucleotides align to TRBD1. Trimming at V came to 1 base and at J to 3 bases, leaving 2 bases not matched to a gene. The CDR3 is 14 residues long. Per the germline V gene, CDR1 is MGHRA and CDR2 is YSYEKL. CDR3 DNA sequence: TGCGCCAGCAGCCAAGTAACAGGGGGCTACGAGCAGTACTTC. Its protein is CASSQVTGGYEQYF.

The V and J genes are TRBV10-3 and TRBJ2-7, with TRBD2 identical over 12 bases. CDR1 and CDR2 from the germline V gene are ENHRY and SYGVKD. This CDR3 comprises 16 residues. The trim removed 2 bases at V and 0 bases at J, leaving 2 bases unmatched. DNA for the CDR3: TGTGCCATCAGTGAGGGACTAGCGGGAAGCTCCTACGAGCAGTACTTC. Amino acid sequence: CAISEGLAGSSYEQYF.

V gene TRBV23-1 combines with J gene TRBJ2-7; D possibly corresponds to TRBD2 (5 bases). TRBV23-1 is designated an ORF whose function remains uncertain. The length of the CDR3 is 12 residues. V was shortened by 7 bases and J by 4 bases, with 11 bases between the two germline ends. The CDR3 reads CASIRGSYEQYF. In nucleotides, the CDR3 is TGCGCCAGCATTCGAGGGAGTTACGAGCAGTACTTC.

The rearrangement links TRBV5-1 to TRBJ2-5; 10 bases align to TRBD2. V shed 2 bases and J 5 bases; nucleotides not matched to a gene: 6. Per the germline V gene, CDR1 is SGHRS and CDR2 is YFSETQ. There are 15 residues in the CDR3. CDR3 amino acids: CASSLSGRAAETQYF. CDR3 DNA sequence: TGCGCCAGCAGCTTAAGCGGGAGGGCCGCGGAGACCCAGTACTTC.

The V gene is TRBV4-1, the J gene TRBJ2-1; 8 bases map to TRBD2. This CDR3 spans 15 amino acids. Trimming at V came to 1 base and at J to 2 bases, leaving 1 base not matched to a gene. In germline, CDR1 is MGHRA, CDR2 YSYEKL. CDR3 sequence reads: CASSQVREAYNEQFF. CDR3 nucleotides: TGCGCCAGCAGCCAAGTGCGGGAGGCCTACAATGAGCAGTTCTTC.

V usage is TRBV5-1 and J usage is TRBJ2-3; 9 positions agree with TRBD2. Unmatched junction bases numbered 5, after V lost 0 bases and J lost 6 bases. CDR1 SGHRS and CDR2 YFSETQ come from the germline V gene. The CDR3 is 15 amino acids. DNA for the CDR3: TGCGCCAGCAGCTTGGAAGGTAGCGGGAGTGATACGCAGTATTTT. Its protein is CASSLEGSGSDTQYF.

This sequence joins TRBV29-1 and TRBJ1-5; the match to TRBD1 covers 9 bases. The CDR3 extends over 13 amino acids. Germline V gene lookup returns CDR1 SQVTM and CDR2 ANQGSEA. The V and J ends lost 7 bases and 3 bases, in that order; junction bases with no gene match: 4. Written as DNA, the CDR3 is TGCAGCGGTGGACAGGGGAACAATCAGCCCCAGCATTTT. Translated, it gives CSGGQGNNQPQHF. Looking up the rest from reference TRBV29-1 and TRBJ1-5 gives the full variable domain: SAVISQKPSRDICQRGTSLTIQCQVDSQVTMMFWYRQQPGQSLTLIATANQGSEATYESGFVIDKFPISRPNLTFSTLTVSNMSPEDSSIYLCSGGQGNNQPQHFGDGTRLSIL.

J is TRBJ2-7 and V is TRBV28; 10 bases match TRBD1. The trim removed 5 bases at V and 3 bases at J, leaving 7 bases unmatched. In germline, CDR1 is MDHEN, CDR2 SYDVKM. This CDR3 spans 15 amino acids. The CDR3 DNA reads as TGTGCCAGCAGTGGAGGGACAGGGGTTATCTACGAGCAGTACTTC. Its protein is CASSGGTGVIYEQYF.

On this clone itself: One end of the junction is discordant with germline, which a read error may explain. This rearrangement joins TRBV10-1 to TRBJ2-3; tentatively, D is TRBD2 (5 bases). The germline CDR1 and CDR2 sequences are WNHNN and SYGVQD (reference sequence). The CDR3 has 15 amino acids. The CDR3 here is CASRDETEDTDTQYF. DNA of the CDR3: TGCGCCAGCCGTGACGAGACGGAGGACACAGATACGCAGTATTTT.

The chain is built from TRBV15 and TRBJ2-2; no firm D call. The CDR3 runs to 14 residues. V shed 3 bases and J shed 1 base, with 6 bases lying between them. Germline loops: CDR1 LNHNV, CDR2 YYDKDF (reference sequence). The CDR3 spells CATSSNRNTGELFF. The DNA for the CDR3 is TGTGCCACCAGCAGTAACAGGAACACCGGGGAGCTGTTTTTT.